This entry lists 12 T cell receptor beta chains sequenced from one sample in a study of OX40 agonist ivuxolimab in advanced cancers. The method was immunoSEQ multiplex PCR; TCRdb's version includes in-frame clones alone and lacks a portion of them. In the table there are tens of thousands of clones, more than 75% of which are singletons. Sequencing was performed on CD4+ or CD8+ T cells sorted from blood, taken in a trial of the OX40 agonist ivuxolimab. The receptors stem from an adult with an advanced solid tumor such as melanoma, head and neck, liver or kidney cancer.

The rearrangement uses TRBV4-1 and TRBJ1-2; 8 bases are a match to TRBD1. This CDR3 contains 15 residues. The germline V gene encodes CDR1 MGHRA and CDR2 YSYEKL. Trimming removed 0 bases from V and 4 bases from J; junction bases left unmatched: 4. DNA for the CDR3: TGCGCCAGCAGCCAAGATGGACAGGGAGCCTATGGCTACACCTTC. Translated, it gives CASSQDGQGAYGYTF.

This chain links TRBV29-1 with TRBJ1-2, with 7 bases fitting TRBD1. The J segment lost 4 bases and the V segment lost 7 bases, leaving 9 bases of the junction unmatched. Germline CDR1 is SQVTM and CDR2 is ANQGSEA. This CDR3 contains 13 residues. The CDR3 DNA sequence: TGCAGCGCGAATCAGGGGGATGGCTATGGCTACACCTTC. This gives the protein CSANQGDGYGYTF.

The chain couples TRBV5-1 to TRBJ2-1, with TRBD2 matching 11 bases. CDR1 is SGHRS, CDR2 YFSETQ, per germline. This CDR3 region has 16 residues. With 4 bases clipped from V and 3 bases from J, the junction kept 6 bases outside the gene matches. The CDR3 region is CASSPGTSGVYNEQFF. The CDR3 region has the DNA TGCGCCAGCAGCCCAGGGACTAGCGGAGTCTACAATGAGCAGTTCTTC.

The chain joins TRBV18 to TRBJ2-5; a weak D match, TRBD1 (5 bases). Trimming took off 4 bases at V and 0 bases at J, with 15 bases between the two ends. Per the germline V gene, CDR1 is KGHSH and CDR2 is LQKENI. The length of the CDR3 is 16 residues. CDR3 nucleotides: TGTGCCAGCTCACTTCGACAGTATGGTTACCAAGAGACCCAGTACTTC. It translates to CASSLRQYGYQETQYF.

This chain's CDR3 is CASSLGGSNEKLFF. CDR3 in DNA: TGTGCCAGCAGTTTGGGGGGATCTAATGAAAAACTGTTTTTT. V and J are TRBV28 and TRBJ1-4, with D possibly matching TRBD1 (5 bases). The CDR3 contains 14 residues. CDR1 MDHEN and CDR2 SYDVKM come from the germline V gene. V was pared by 3 bases and J by 3 bases, with 8 bases between.

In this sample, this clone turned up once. The CDR3 DNA sequence: TGTGCTAGTGGTCCCCCCGGACAGGGCATTTGGGGCTACACCTTC. Translating it yields CASGPPGQGIWGYTF. The V and J genes are TRBV12-5 and TRBJ1-2, with TRBD1 identical over 8 bases. The V gene end was trimmed by 5 bases and the J gene end by 8 bases; junction bases not matched to a gene: 13. This CDR3 comprises 15 residues. Germline CDR1 is LGHNT and CDR2 is FRNRAP.

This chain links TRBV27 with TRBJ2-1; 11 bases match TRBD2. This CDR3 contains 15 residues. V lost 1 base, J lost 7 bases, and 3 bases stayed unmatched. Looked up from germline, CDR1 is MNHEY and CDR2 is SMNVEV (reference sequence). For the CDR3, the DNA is TGTGCCAGCAGTTTATATCGGACTAGCGGGAATGAGCAGTTCTTC. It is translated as CASSLYRTSGNEQFF.

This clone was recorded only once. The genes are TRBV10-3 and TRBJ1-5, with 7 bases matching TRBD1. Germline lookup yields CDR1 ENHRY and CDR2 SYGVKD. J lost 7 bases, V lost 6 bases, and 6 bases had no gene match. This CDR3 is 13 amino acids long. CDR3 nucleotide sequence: TGTGCCATCAGGAATGAAGGGGGCCAGCCCCAGCATTTT. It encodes CAIRNEGGQPQHF.

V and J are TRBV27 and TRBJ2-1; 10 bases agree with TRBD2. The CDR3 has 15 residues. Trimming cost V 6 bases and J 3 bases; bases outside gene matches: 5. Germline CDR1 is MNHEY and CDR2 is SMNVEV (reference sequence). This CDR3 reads CASSSWTSGYNEQFF. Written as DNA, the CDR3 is TGTGCCAGCAGCTCCTGGACTAGCGGCTACAATGAGCAGTTCTTC.

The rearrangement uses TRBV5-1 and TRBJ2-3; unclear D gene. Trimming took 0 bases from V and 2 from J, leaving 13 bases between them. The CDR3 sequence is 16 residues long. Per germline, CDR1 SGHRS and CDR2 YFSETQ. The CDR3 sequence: CASSLAVSKSTDTQYF. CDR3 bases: TGCGCCAGCAGCTTGGCCGTGAGCAAATCCACAGATACGCAGTATTTT.

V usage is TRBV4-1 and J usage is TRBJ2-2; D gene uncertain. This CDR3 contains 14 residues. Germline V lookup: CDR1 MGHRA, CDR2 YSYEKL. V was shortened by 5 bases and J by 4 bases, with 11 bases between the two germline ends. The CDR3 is CASSSFIPTGELFF. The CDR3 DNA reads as TGCGCCAGCAGCTCTTTCATCCCCACCGGGGAGCTGTTTTTT.

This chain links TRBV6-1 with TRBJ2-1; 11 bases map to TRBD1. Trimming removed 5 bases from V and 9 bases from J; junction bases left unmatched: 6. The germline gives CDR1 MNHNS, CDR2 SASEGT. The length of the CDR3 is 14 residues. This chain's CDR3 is CASSTGTGGLEQFF. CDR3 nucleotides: TGTGCCAGCAGTACCGGGACAGGGGGGCTTGAGCAGTTCTTC.